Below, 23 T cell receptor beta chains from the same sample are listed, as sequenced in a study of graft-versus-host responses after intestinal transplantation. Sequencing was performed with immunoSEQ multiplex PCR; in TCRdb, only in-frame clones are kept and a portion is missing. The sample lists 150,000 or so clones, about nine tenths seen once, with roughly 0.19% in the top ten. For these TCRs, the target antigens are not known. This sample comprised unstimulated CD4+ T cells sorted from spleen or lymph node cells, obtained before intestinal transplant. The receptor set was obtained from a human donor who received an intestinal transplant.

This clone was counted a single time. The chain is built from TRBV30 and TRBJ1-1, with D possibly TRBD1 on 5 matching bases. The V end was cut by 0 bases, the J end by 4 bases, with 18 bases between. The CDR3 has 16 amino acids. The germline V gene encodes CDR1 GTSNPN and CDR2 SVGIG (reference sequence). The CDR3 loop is CAWSVRLRGRGTEAFF. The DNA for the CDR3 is TGTGCCTGGAGTGTACGCTTAAGGGGACGCGGCACTGAAGCTTTCTTT.

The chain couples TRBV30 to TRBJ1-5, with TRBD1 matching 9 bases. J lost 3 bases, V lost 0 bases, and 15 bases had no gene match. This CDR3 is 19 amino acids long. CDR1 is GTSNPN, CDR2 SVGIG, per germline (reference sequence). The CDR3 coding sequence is TGTGCCTGGAGTGTTCATGGACAGGGGAGTGTGCGGTACAATCAGCCCCAGCATTTT. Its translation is CAWSVHGQGSVRYNQPQHF.

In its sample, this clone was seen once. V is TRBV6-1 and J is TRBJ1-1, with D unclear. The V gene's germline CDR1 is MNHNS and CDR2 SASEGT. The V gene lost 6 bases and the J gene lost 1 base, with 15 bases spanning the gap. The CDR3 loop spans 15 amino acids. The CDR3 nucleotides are TGTGCCAGCAGGGTGGAGGTCCCCCAGAACACTGAAGCTTTCTTT. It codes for CASRVEVPQNTEAFF.

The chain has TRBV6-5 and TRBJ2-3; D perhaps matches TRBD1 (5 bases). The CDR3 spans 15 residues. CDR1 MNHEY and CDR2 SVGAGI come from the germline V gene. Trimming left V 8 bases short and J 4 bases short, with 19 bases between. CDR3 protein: CASSQNVLGADTQYF. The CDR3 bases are TGTGCCAGCTCTCAAAACGTCCTAGGGGCAGATACGCAGTATTTT.

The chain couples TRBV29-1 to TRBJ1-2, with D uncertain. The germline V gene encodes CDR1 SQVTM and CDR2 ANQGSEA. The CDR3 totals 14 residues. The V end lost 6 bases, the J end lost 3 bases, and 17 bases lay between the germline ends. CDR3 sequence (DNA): TGCAGCGTAGTCCCGCGGTCCCAAGACTATGGCTACACCTTC. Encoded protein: CSVVPRSQDYGYTF. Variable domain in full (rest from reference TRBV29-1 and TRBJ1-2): SAVISQKPSRDICQRGTSLTIQCQVDSQVTMMFWYRQQPGQSLTLIATANQGSEATYESGFVIDKFPISRPNLTFSTLTVSNMSPEDSSIYLCSVVPRSQDYGYTFGSGTRLTVV.

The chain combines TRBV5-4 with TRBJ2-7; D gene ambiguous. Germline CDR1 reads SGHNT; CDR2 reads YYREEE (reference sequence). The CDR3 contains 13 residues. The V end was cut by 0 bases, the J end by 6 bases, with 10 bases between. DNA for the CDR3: TGTGCCAGCAGCTTGGGCGGAAGTAGCGAGCAGTACTTC. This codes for CASSLGGSSEQYF.

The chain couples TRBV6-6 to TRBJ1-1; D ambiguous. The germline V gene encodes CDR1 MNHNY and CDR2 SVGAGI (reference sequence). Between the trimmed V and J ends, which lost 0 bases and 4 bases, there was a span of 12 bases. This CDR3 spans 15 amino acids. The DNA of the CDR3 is TGTGCCAGCAGTTACTCGAGAGGAAGCCCCACTGAAGCTTTCTTT. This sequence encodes CASSYSRGSPTEAFF.

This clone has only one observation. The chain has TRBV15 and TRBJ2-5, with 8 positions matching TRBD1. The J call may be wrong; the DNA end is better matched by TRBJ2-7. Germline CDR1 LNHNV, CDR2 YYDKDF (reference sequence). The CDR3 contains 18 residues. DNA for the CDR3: TGTGCCACCAGCAGGGCTTTGGACAGGGACCAATTATCCTACGAGCAGTACTTC. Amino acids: CATSRALDRDQLSYEQYF.

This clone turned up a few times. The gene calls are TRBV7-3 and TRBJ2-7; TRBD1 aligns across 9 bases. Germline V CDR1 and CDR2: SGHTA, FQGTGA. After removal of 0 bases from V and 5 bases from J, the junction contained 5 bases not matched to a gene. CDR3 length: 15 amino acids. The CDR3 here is CASSLTGQGSNEQYF. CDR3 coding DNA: TGTGCCAGCAGCTTAACCGGACAGGGGTCAAACGAGCAGTACTTC.

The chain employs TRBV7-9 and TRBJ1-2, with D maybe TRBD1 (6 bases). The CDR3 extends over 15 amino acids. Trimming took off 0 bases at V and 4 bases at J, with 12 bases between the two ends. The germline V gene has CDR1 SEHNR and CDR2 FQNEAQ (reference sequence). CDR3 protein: CASSLAAGGGYGYTF. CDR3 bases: TGTGCCAGCAGCTTAGCGGCTGGGGGCGGCTATGGCTACACCTTC.

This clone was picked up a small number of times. CDR3 nucleotide sequence: TGCGCCAGCAGCGCGGCGAGGGGCGGGAGCGAGTCCGGGGAGCTGTTTTTT. The encoded protein is CASSAARGGSESGELFF. This rearrangement joins TRBV5-1 to TRBJ2-2, with 7 nucleotides matching TRBD2. Germline-derived CDR1 and CDR2 are SGHRS and YFSETQ. This CDR3 spans 17 amino acids. V gave up 4 bases and J gave up 6 bases; unmatched junction bases: 15.

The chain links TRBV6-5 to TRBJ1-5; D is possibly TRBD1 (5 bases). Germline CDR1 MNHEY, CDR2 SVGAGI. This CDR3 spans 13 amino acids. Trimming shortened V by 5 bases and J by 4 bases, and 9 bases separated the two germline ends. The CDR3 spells CASSRGPNQPQHF. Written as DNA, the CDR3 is TGTGCCAGCAGTCGGGGCCCGAATCAGCCCCAGCATTTT.

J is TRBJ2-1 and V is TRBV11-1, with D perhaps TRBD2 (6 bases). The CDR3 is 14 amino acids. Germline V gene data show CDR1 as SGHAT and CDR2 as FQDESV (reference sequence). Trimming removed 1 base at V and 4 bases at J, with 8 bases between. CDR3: CASSLEGTYNEQFF. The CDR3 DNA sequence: TGTGCCAGCAGCTTAGAAGGGACTTACAATGAGCAGTTCTTC.

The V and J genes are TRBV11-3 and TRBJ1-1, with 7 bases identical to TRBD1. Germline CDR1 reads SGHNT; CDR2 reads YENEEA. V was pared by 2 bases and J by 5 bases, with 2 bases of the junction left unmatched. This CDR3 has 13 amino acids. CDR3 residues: CASSLQGDTEAFF. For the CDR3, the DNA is TGTGCCAGCAGCTTACAGGGGGATACTGAAGCTTTCTTT.

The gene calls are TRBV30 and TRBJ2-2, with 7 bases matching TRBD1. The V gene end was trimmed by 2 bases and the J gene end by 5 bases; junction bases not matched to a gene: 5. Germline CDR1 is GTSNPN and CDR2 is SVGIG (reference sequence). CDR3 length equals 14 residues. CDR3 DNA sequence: TGTGCCTGGAGTTTTCAGGACAGGACCGGGGAGCTGTTTTTT. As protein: CAWSFQDRTGELFF.

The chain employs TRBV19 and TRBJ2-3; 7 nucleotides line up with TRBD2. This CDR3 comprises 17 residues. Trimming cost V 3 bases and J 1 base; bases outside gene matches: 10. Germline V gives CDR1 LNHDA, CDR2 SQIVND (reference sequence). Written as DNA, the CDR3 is TGTGCCAGTAGTATTAAGTGGACTAGTCCCCGCACAGATACGCAGTATTTT. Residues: CASSIKWTSPRTDTQYF.

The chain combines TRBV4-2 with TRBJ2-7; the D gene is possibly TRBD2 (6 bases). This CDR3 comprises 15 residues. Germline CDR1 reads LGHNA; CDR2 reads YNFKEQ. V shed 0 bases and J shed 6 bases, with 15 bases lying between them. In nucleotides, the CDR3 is TGTGCCAGCAGCCAAGAAACAGTAGCGGTAGGCGAGCAGTACTTC. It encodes CASSQETVAVGEQYF.

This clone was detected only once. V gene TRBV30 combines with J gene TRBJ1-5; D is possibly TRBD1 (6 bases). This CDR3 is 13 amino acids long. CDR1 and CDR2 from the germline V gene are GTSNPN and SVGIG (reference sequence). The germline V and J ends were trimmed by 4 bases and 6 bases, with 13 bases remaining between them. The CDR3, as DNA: TGTGCCTGGACAGGGGAGAGGGGTCAGCCCCAGCATTTT. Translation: CAWTGERGQPQHF.

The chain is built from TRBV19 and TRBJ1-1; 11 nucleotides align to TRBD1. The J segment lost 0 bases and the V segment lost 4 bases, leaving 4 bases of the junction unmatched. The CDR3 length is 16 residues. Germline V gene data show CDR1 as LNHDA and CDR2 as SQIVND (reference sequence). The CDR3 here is CASSRTGGSMNTEAFF. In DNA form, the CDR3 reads TGTGCCAGTAGTAGGACAGGGGGCAGCATGAACACTGAAGCTTTCTTT.

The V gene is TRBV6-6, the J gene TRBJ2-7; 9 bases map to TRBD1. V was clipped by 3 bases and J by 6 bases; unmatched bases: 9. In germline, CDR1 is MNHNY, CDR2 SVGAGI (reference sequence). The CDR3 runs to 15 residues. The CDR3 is CASSYLTGGSAEQYF. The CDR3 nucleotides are TGTGCCAGCAGTTATCTGACAGGGGGATCTGCCGAGCAGTACTTC.

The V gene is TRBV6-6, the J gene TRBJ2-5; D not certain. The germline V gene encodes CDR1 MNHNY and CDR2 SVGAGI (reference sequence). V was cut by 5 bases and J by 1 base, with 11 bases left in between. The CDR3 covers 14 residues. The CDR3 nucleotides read TGTGCCAGCAGTCGCCAATCTAGCCAAGAGACCCAGTACTTC. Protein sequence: CASSRQSSQETQYF.

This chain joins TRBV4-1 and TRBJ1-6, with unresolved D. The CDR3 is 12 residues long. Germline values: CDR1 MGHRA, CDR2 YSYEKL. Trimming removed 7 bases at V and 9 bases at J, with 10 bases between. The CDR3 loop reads CASNEEGSPLHF. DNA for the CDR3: TGCGCCAGCAACGAAGAGGGTTCACCCCTCCACTTT.

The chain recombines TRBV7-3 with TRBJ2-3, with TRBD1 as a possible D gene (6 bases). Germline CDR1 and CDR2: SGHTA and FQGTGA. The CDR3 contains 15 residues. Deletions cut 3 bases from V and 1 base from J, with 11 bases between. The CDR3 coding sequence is TGTGCCAGCAGCTTCGGGACACTCGGCACAGATACGCAGTATTTT. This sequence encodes CASSFGTLGTDTQYF.